This TCR beta chain came from a study of blood T cells in healthy people across ages. This CDR3 comprises 15 residues. Germline CDR1 and CDR2: SGDLS and YYNGEE. V shed 0 bases and J shed 0 bases, with 9 bases lying between them. Primers used in a second PCR of about 7 to 11 cycles were a sample-barcoded 5' primer and a J-beta primer mix. One entry per CDR3 protein results from TCRdb running MiXCR on the 5' RACE reads. The table lists 750,000 to 950,000 distinct CDR3 sequences, almost 30% of them singletons. This clonotype was counted ten times or more. Another study also made use of these data, one on T cells of mothers and their children.

The source material was blood. The chain employs TRBV9 and TRBJ2-5; D is undetermined. The clonotype was recovered from a woman aged 40 to 50 in good health. As DNA, the CDR3 is TGTGCCAGCAGCGTAGAGGTAGACTACCAAGAGACCCAGTACTTC. Translated: CASSVEVDYQETQYF.